This TCR beta chain comes out of a study of graft-versus-host responses after intestinal transplantation. Whole-study results and caveats: The study found high graft-versus-host to host-versus-graft clonal ratios in allografts of patients with graft-donor T cell macrochimerism. Association was observed between peak circulating GvH clone levels and early post-transplant HvG declines.

The data were produced by immunoSEQ multiplex PCR, yet TCRdb's version contains in-frame clones alone and is incomplete. Counted here are about 20,000 clones, less than 60% occurring once; the ten biggest clones make up about 1%. Trimming removed 4 bases at V and 1 base at J, with 13 bases between. CDR1 and CDR2 from the germline V gene are SNHLY and FYNNEI. This CDR3 contains 15 residues. Each mixed lymphocyte reaction held around 200,000 CFSE-labeled responders and around 200,000 irradiated violet-dye-labeled stimulators. Cell sorting after the reaction yielded proliferating CFSE-low CD3+CD4+ and CD3+CD8+ responders.

The sample was alloreactive CD4+ T cells from a mixed lymphocyte reaction culture, taken before intestinal transplant. Subset described: CFSE-low proliferating T cells sorted from roughly 6-day pre-transplant mixed lymphocyte reaction (GvH or HvG direction). The clonotype was recovered from a human patient who received an intestinal transplant. The chain employs TRBV2 and TRBJ1-1, with D perhaps matching TRBD1 (5 bases). CDR3 sequence reads: CASSVIRVRNTEAFF. In DNA, the CDR3 is TGTGCCAGCAGTGTCATCAGGGTCCGGAACACTGAAGCTTTCTTT. Drawing the rest from reference TRBV2 and TRBJ1-1, the complete variable domain is EPEVTQTPSHQVTQMGQEVILRCVPISNHLYFYWYRQILGQKVEFLVSFYNNEISEKSEIFDDQFSVERPDGSNFTLKIRSTKLEDSAMYFCASSVIRVRNTEAFFGQGTRLTVV.